This TCR beta chain was profiled in a study of T cell repertoires in cytomegalovirus infection. The table lists this clonotype with a few counts. Its antigen is undetermined. The V gene's germline CDR1 is ENHRY and CDR2 SYGVKD. The length of the CDR3 is 16 residues. The V and J ends lost 6 bases and 3 bases, in that order; junction bases with no gene match: 4. A single record per CDR3 protein comes from TCRdb applying MiXCR to the reads. The sample lists 200,000 or so distinct CDR3 sequences, 35% to 40% occurring once. Here the sequenced sample was CD8+ T cells from cultured PBMCs, taken from culture after CMV antigen stimulation. This sequence joins TRBV10-3 and TRBJ2-1; 14 bases match TRBD2. This clonotype was sampled from a human donor in good health (CMV status not recorded). Some clones in this sample may be carry-over from other donors' samples. The CDR3 loop reads CAIRGLAGEGYNEQFF. The CDR3 region has the DNA TGTGCCATCAGGGGACTAGCGGGAGAAGGCTACAATGAGCAGTTCTTC.